The next 29 T cell receptor beta chains were all read from a single sample in a study of blood T cell repertoires in COVID-19. Assay used: immunoSEQ multiplex PCR; TCRdb lists only in-frame clones, some missing. The repertoire consists of about 65,000 clones, with approximately 75% occurring once and the leading ten covering under 15%. Source material: peripheral blood. The receptors come from an older man with acute or convalescent COVID-19.

Regarding this clone: One junction end does not reproduce the germline sequence, and a read error may be involved. The rearrangement joins TRBV7-7 to TRBJ1-5, with a tentative D call TRBD1 (6 bases). Germline lookup yields CDR1 SSHAT and CDR2 FNYEAQ (reference sequence). The CDR3 is 15 amino acids. CDR3 in DNA: TGTGCTAGCAATCAAACAGGGCCTCGTGATCAGCCCCAGCATTTT. It codes for CASNQTGPRDQPQHF.

V usage is TRBV29-1 and J usage is TRBJ1-2, with a tentative D call TRBD1 (5 bases). The CDR3 is 13 amino acids. Germline V gene lookup returns CDR1 SQVTM and CDR2 ANQGSEA. Trimming left V 7 bases short and J 0 bases short, with 12 bases between. DNA for the CDR3: TGCAGCGACATATCAGGGCCTAACTATGGCTACACCTTC. It specifies CSDISGPNYGYTF.

The V gene is TRBV19, the J gene TRBJ2-7, with 8 positions matching TRBD1. In germline, CDR1 is LNHDA, CDR2 SQIVND (reference sequence). With V trimmed by 4 bases and J by 0 bases, 5 bases remained unmatched. This CDR3 is 15 amino acids long. This chain's CDR3 is CASSRGRGPSYEQYF. Written as DNA, the CDR3 is TGTGCCAGTAGTAGAGGCAGGGGGCCCTCCTACGAGCAGTACTTC.

The chain couples TRBV9 to TRBJ1-2, with D perhaps TRBD1 (6 bases). Germline assignment: CDR1 SGDLS and CDR2 YYNGEE. The V and J ends lost 0 bases and 5 bases respectively, with 14 bases between them. There are 15 residues in the CDR3. CDR3 region: CASSVGSGAHYGYTF. CDR3 in DNA: TGTGCCAGCAGCGTAGGATCAGGGGCCCATTATGGCTACACCTTC.

The rearrangement uses TRBV19 and TRBJ2-2, with D perhaps matching TRBD1 (6 bases). This CDR3 is 14 amino acids long. Trimming shortened V by 4 bases and J by 7 bases, and 13 bases separated the two germline ends. CDR1 is LNHDA, CDR2 SQIVND, per germline (reference sequence). CDR3 residues: CASSTQTRGGELFF. The CDR3 DNA reads as TGTGCCAGTAGTACGCAGACCAGGGGCGGGGAGCTGTTTTTT.

The chain has TRBV5-1 and TRBJ2-2; D is perhaps TRBD2 (5 bases). CDR1 and CDR2 from the germline V gene are SGHRS and YFSETQ. V gave up 0 bases and J gave up 1 base, with 13 bases separating them. The CDR3 is 17 amino acids. CDR3 bases: TGCGCCAGCAGCTTGGGCACCCACGCGGGGAACACCGGGGAGCTGTTTTTT. Its protein product is CASSLGTHAGNTGELFF.

V gene TRBV5-1 combines with J gene TRBJ1-5; 10 positions agree with TRBD1. The CDR3 sequence is 14 residues long. Germline values: CDR1 SGHRS, CDR2 YFSETQ. V lost 4 bases to trimming and J lost 6 bases; unmatched junction nucleotides: 4. The CDR3 region has the DNA TGCGCCAGCAGCCCGACAGGGGGCGTTCAGCCCCAGCATTTT. This codes for CASSPTGGVQPQHF.

This chain uses TRBV30 with TRBJ1-4; D remains ambiguous. CDR3 size: 14 residues. Germline CDR1 and CDR2: GTSNPN and SVGIG (reference sequence). Trimming cost V 0 bases and J 0 bases, with 5 bases left between them. The CDR3 sequence is CAWSVTSTNEKLFF. The CDR3 DNA sequence: TGTGCCTGGAGTGTAACATCAACTAATGAAAAACTGTTTTTT.

Written as DNA, the CDR3 is TGTGCCAGCAGCCCAATTAGGCCATCCAGGGGGCTAGGGGAGAATGAGCAGTTCTTC. Translation: CASSPIRPSRGLGENEQFF. The chain links TRBV7-8 to TRBJ2-1, with TRBD1 matching 8 bases. Germline lookup yields CDR1 SGHVS and CDR2 FQNEAQ. This CDR3 contains 19 residues. The junction had 22 bases not matched to a gene; V was cut back by 5 bases and J by 7 bases. Supplemented by reference TRBV7-8 and TRBJ2-1, the full variable domain reads GAGVSQSPRYKVAKRGQDVALRCDPISGHVSLFWYQQALGQGPEFLTYFQNEAQLDKSGLPSDRFFAERPEGSVSTLKIQRTQQEDSAVYLCASSPIRPSRGLGENEQFFGPGTRLTVL.

The CDR3 bases are TGTGCCAGCAGCTTGTTCAGGGAAATAATCTACGAGCAGTACTTC. This sequence encodes CASSLFREIIYEQYF. The rearrangement joins TRBV5-5 to TRBJ2-7; a weak D match, TRBD1 (5 bases). This CDR3 comprises 15 residues. From germline, CDR1 is SGHKS and CDR2 YYEKEE (reference sequence). V was cut by 1 base and J by 3 bases, with 14 bases left in between.

This clone was seen a handful of times. The chain combines TRBV5-4 with TRBJ1-6; 7 nucleotides line up with TRBD1. CDR3 length equals 18 residues. CDR1 is SGHNT, CDR2 YYREEE, per germline (reference sequence). Trimming removed 2 bases from V and 0 bases from J; junction bases left unmatched: 8. This CDR3 is CASSFWTGRSSYNSPLHF. The DNA for the CDR3 is TGTGCCAGCAGCTTTTGGACAGGCCGTAGCTCCTATAATTCACCCCTCCACTTT.

This clone was seen a few times. The chain links TRBV5-1 to TRBJ1-6; D call uncertain. The V gene lost 0 bases and the J gene lost 8 bases, with 12 bases spanning the gap. Germline V gene lookup returns CDR1 SGHRS and CDR2 YFSETQ. The CDR3 covers 15 residues. CDR3 in amino acids: CASSLALRGYSPLHF. CDR3 nucleotide sequence: TGCGCCAGCAGCTTGGCCCTCCGAGGTTATTCACCCCTCCACTTT.

This clone was counted between two and nine times. The chain links TRBV5-1 to TRBJ1-5; 7 positions agree with TRBD1. This CDR3 is built from 12 residues. After removal of 0 bases from V and 10 bases from J, the junction contained 1 base not matched to a gene. CDR1 is SGHRS and CDR2 is YFSETQ in the germline V gene. CDR3 nucleotide sequence: TGCGCCAGCAGCTTGGGGACAGGTCCCCAGCATTTT. It yields the protein CASSLGTGPQHF.

The chain couples TRBV3-1 (or the pseudogene TRBV3-2) to TRBJ1-4; D ambiguous. The CDR3 extends over 13 amino acids. CDR1 and CDR2 from the germline V gene are LGHDT and YNNKEL (reference sequence). Trimming cost V 1 base and J 7 bases, with 7 bases left between them. The CDR3 region is CASSQGWAEKLFF. In DNA form, the CDR3 reads TGTGCCAGCAGCCAAGGTTGGGCTGAAAAACTGTTTTTT.

The CDR3 nucleotides are TGTGCCAGCTCAAAGGGACAGGGGGGATCACCCCTCCACTTT. Translation gives CASSKGQGGSPLHF. This chain uses TRBV18 with TRBJ1-6, with 11 bases identical to TRBD1. This CDR3 spans 14 amino acids. With V trimmed by 5 bases and J by 10 bases, 4 bases remained unmatched. CDR1 and CDR2 (germline): KGHSH, LQKENI.

This chain joins TRBV2 and TRBJ1-5; TRBD1 matches at 7 bases. V was pared by 6 bases and J by 1 base, with 3 bases of the junction left unmatched. The length of the CDR3 is 14 residues. The germline V gene encodes CDR1 SNHLY and CDR2 FYNNEI. CDR3 protein: CASRAQGSNQPQHF. In nucleotides, the CDR3 is TGTGCCAGCAGGGCACAGGGGAGCAATCAGCCCCAGCATTTT.

The rearrangement uses TRBV18 and TRBJ1-1; 7 nucleotides line up with TRBD1. Germline V gene data show CDR1 as KGHSH and CDR2 as LQKENI. The CDR3 has 16 amino acids. Trimming at V came to 2 bases and at J to 4 bases, leaving 10 bases not matched to a gene. DNA of the CDR3: TGTGCCAGCTCACCATCGGCGACAGGGCTGTCCACTGAAGCTTTCTTT. Translating it yields CASSPSATGLSTEAFF.

The V and J genes are TRBV18 and TRBJ1-5; D perhaps matches TRBD1 (5 bases). The CDR3 length is 13 residues. V was pared by 4 bases and J by 3 bases, with 7 bases between. CDR1 and CDR2 (germline): KGHSH, LQKENI. As DNA, the CDR3 is TGTGCCAGCTCACAGGGACTCAATCAGCCCCAGCATTTT. This translates into CASSQGLNQPQHF.

V and J are TRBV11-2 and TRBJ1-2; TRBD1 matches 7 bases. This CDR3 is built from 14 residues. Unmatched junction bases numbered 8, after V lost 6 bases and J lost 4 bases. Germline V CDR1 and CDR2: SGHAT, FQNNGV. The CDR3 loop reads CASSTGQESYGYTF. CDR3 DNA: TGTGCCAGCAGTACTGGACAGGAAAGCTATGGCTACACCTTC.

In DNA form, the CDR3 reads TGTGCCAGCAGCCTCGTCCCGGAGGCTGAGCAGTTCTTC. Translating gives CASSLVPEAEQFF. The genes are TRBV7-9 and TRBJ2-1; possibly TRBD2 for D (5 bases). Germline V CDR1 and CDR2: SEHNR, FQNEAQ (reference sequence). V shed 5 bases and J shed 9 bases, with 14 bases lying between them. The CDR3 is 13 residues long. Full variable domain (outside the CDR3, taken from reference TRBV7-9 and TRBJ2-1): DTGVSQNPRHKITKRGQNVTFRCDPISEHNRLYWYRQTLGQGPEFLTYFQNEAQLEKSRLLSDRFSAERPKGSFSTLEIQRTEQGDSAMYLCASSLVPEAEQFFGPGTRLTVL.

This chain links TRBV20-1 with TRBJ2-7; TRBD2 matches 12 bases. V shed 3 bases and J 7 bases; nucleotides not matched to a gene: 4. There are 13 residues in the CDR3. CDR1 is DFQATT and CDR2 is SNEGSKA in the germline V gene (reference sequence). The CDR3 DNA follows: TGCAGTGCTAGTGACACTAGCGGGGGGGAGCAGTACTTC. This sequence encodes CSASDTSGGEQYF.

The rearrangement joins TRBV2 to TRBJ2-5, with D possibly being TRBD1 (5 bases). The CDR3 runs to 14 residues. The germline V gene encodes CDR1 SNHLY and CDR2 FYNNEI. Trimming stripped 7 bases from V and 5 bases from J, with 17 bases between. Here the CDR3 reads CASKRGLVGETQYF. CDR3 nucleotides: TGTGCCAGCAAAAGGGGCTTGGTGGGTGAGACCCAGTACTTC.

This clone was detected only a few times. This chain links TRBV11-3 with TRBJ2-1; 11 bases match TRBD2. CDR1 and CDR2 (germline): SGHNT, YENEEA. The CDR3 length is 15 residues. V shed 4 bases, J shed 10 bases, and the junction held 9 bases outside the gene matches. This chain's CDR3 is CASSSTRLAGGEQFF. In nucleotides, the CDR3 is TGTGCCAGCAGCTCTACCCGCCTAGCGGGGGGAGAGCAGTTCTTC.

As to this clone: At the DNA level, this CDR3 is encoded by other sequences in the same sample as well. The rearrangement links TRBV3-1 (or the pseudogene TRBV3-2) to TRBJ2-1; 9 bases fit TRBD2. Germline lookup yields CDR1 LGHDT and CDR2 YNNKEL (reference sequence). Trimming at V came to 4 bases and at J to 1 base, leaving 8 bases not matched to a gene. The CDR3 sequence is 17 residues long. The CDR3 loop reads CASSLYLAGLSYNEQFF. Here the CDR3 DNA reads TGTGCCAGCAGCCTCTACCTAGCGGGGTTGTCCTACAATGAGCAGTTCTTC.

V gene TRBV5-1 combines with J gene TRBJ1-4; tentatively, D is TRBD1 (6 bases). The ends were cut back, 3 bases at V and 4 bases at J, with 19 bases in the middle. Germline V CDR1 and CDR2: SGHRS, YFSETQ. This CDR3 region has 17 residues. The CDR3: CASSSGRPTGYNEKLFF. As DNA, the CDR3 is TGCGCCAGCAGCTCGGGAAGACCAACAGGGTATAATGAAAAACTGTTTTTT.

The genes are TRBV18 and TRBJ2-5, with D tentatively TRBD1 (7 bases). V was cut by 3 bases and J by 2 bases, with 13 bases left in between. Germline V lookup: CDR1 KGHSH, CDR2 LQKENI. CDR3 length: 15 amino acids. The CDR3 region is CASSPRDSRQETQYF. CDR3 coding DNA: TGTGCCAGCTCACCGCGGGACAGCCGACAAGAGACCCAGTACTTC.

The J gene is TRBJ1-1, the V gene TRBV5-8, with D tentatively TRBD1 (6 bases). The V gene's germline CDR1 is SGHTS and CDR2 YDEGEE. The CDR3 contains 16 residues. V lost 3 bases and J lost 0, with 15 bases in between. CDR3 in DNA: TGTGCCAGCAGCTATCAGGGGTTCCGGTTGAACACTGAAGCTTTCTTT. Encoded protein: CASSYQGFRLNTEAFF.

V is TRBV2 and J is TRBJ2-2, with a possible D match to TRBD2 (7 bases). Trimming removed 8 bases at V and 6 bases at J, with 19 bases between. Per germline, CDR1 SNHLY and CDR2 FYNNEI. The CDR3 has 15 amino acids. The chain's CDR3 is CASSRDGGPSGELFF. The CDR3 DNA follows: TGTGCCAGCTCCCGGGACGGGGGGCCCTCCGGGGAGCTGTTTTTT. Supplemented by reference TRBV2 and TRBJ2-2, the full variable domain reads EPEVTQTPSHQVTQMGQEVILRCVPISNHLYFYWYRQILGQKVEFLVSFYNNEISEKSEIFDDQFSVERPDGSNFTLKIRSTKLEDSAMYFCASSRDGGPSGELFFGEGSRLTVL.

V is TRBV18 and J is TRBJ1-4, with unresolved D. The germline gives CDR1 KGHSH, CDR2 LQKENI. V was cut by 3 bases and J by 7 bases, with 12 bases left in between. This CDR3 is 14 amino acids long. The CDR3 sequence: CASSPPGGSEKLFF. The CDR3 DNA reads TGTGCCAGCTCACCGCCTGGAGGGAGTGAAAAACTGTTTTTT.